A single sample is the source of the 28 T cell receptor beta chains below, sequenced in a study of T cell responses to AZD1222 COVID-19 vaccine (dated by TCRdb to about 2021). The time point label for this specimen denotes: about 28 days (+/-7) after the second vaccine dose. Libraries were prepared through the immunoSEQ multiplex PCR assay. TCRdb's version of the immuneACCESS table is confined to in-frame rearrangements and falls short of the full clone set. An unresolved V gene accounts for under half of the shortfall where checked; the remainder is of unknown origin. The sample table records approximately 170,000 clones; around nine tenths of these occur just once. In total, the top ten clones hold approximately 1% of the sample. The specimen comprised peripheral blood, sampled 28 days after the second AZD1222 dose. These receptor sequences come from an adult who received the AZD1222 COVID-19 vaccine.

J is TRBJ2-1 and V is TRBV10-1; TRBD2 might be the D (5 bases). Between the trimmed V and J ends, which lost 3 bases and 4 bases, there was a span of 7 bases. The germline gives CDR1 WNHNN, CDR2 SYGVQD (reference sequence). This CDR3 is built from 13 residues. CDR3 region: CASSEGSYNEQFF. CDR3 nucleotides: TGCGCCAGCAGTGAAGGGAGTTACAATGAGCAGTTCTTC.

The CDR3 loop reads CASSVGASGQTNEKLFF. Here the CDR3 DNA reads TGTGCCAGCAGCGTCGGGGCGTCGGGACAGACTAATGAAAAACTGTTTTTT. This chain connects TRBV7-9 to TRBJ1-4, with 7 positions matching TRBD1. This CDR3 spans 17 amino acids. Germline V gene data show CDR1 as SEHNR and CDR2 as FQNEAQ (reference sequence). Germline trimming cut 5 bases from V and 2 bases from J; bases unmatched to any gene: 11.

The chain is built from TRBV4-1 and TRBJ1-1; D remains ambiguous. Looked up from germline, CDR1 is MGHRA and CDR2 is YSYEKL. The ends were cut back, 4 bases at V and 1 base at J, with 10 bases in the middle. This CDR3 is 14 amino acids long. The CDR3 bases are TGCGCCAGCAGCCCCCCCGGGAGGAACACTGAAGCTTTCTTT. It codes for CASSPPGRNTEAFF.

The chain couples TRBV4-1 to TRBJ2-3; 7 bases are a match to TRBD1. The length of the CDR3 is 15 residues. Germline values: CDR1 MGHRA, CDR2 YSYEKL. Trimming took 4 bases from V and 3 from J; bases not matched to a gene: 7. The CDR3 loop reads CASSPAGTDTDTQYF. In nucleotides, the CDR3 is TGCGCCAGCAGCCCGGCCGGGACAGATACAGATACGCAGTATTTT.

There are a few counts of this clone. The chain uses TRBV11-2 and TRBJ1-6, with D hard to call. The CDR3 has 14 amino acids. Germline V CDR1 and CDR2: SGHAT, FQNNGV. The ends were cut back, 5 bases at V and 7 bases at J, with 12 bases in the middle. Here the CDR3 reads CASSQIGGNSPLHF. CDR3 DNA: TGTGCCAGCAGCCAGATAGGAGGGAATTCACCCCTCCACTTT.

CDR3 DNA: TGTGCCATCAGCGATGGGGGGGGGTACGAGCAGTACTTC. This codes for CAISDGGGYEQYF. This chain connects TRBV10-3 to TRBJ2-7; 7 nucleotides match TRBD2. Trimming took 6 bases from V and 4 from J; bases not matched to a gene: 6. Germline CDR1 reads ENHRY; CDR2 reads SYGVKD. This CDR3 comprises 13 residues.

In its sample, this clone was seen once. The rearrangement links TRBV4-3 to TRBJ2-7, with TRBD1 identical over 10 bases. The germline gives CDR1 LGHNA, CDR2 YSLEER. With V trimmed by 1 base and J by 2 bases, 5 bases remained unmatched. CDR3 size: 16 residues. DNA for the CDR3: TGCGCCAGCAGCCAAGTTTACGGACAGGGGGCCTACGAGCAGTACTTC. Protein sequence: CASSQVYGQGAYEQYF.

The J gene is TRBJ2-7, the V gene TRBV7-8, with unresolved D. V dropped 1 base and J dropped 3 bases, with 7 bases sitting between them. The germline CDR1 and CDR2 sequences are SGHVS and FQNEAQ. CDR3 length: 13 amino acids. In nucleotides, the CDR3 is TGTGCCAGCAGCTTAGAAGGATACTACGAGCAGTACTTC. Residues: CASSLEGYYEQYF.

The CDR3 loop reads CSVEGSQGAHEQYF. The DNA of the CDR3 is TGCAGCGTTGAAGGTTCACAGGGAGCGCACGAGCAGTACTTC. The rearrangement links TRBV29-1 to TRBJ2-7; a possible D gene is TRBD1 (6 bases). The length of the CDR3 is 14 residues. The V end was cut by 1 base, the J end by 5 bases, with 15 bases between. CDR1 and CDR2 (germline): SQVTM, ANQGSEA.

The genes are TRBV4-1 and TRBJ1-5, with no clear D. Germline values: CDR1 MGHRA, CDR2 YSYEKL. V lost 2 bases and J lost 2, with 16 bases in between. The CDR3 consists of 17 residues. The CDR3 protein is CASSQFHYPVGNQPQHF. The CDR3 nucleotides are TGCGCCAGCAGCCAATTTCACTACCCAGTGGGCAATCAGCCCCAGCATTTT.

The chain carries TRBV10-2 and TRBJ2-5; weak D call: TRBD2 (5 bases). This CDR3 contains 17 residues. Germline V gene lookup returns CDR1 WSHSY and CDR2 SAAADI. Deletions cut 0 bases from V and 4 bases from J, with 18 bases between. CDR3 residues: CASSESASRVGRETQYF. The CDR3 DNA reads as TGCGCCAGCAGTGAGTCGGCGTCGAGGGTAGGTCGAGAGACCCAGTACTTC.

The chain has TRBV19 and TRBJ2-2, with D perhaps matching TRBD1 (6 bases). CDR1 and CDR2 (germline): LNHDA, SQIVND (reference sequence). The germline V and J ends were trimmed by 6 bases and 2 bases, with 28 bases remaining between them. The CDR3 covers 20 residues. CDR3: CASRKTQGLLHLRNTGELFF. DNA for the CDR3: TGTGCCAGTAGAAAAACTCAGGGGCTTTTACACCTAAGAAACACCGGGGAGCTGTTTTTT.

The J gene is TRBJ2-1, the V gene TRBV5-5, with D possibly being TRBD1 or TRBD2 (6 bases each). Trimming removed 5 bases at V and 3 bases at J, with 21 bases between. The CDR3 has 17 residues. Germline CDR1 is SGHKS and CDR2 is YYEKEE (reference sequence). CDR3 sequence (DNA): TGTGCCAGCAGACTGGGAAGGGGGGCCCTCTTCTACAATGAGCAGTTCTTC. Amino acids: CASRLGRGALFYNEQFF.

The chain employs TRBV19 and TRBJ2-1; 10 nucleotides match TRBD2. CDR1 and CDR2 (germline): LNHDA, SQIVND (reference sequence). V lost 0 bases and J lost 3; bases outside the gene matches: 2. The CDR3 covers 16 residues. The CDR3 sequence: CASSIEASGGYNEQFF. The CDR3 bases are TGTGCCAGTAGTATAGAGGCTAGCGGGGGCTACAATGAGCAGTTCTTC.

This sequence joins TRBV19 and TRBJ1-2; no definite D call. Trimming took off 3 bases at V and 4 bases at J, with 12 bases between the two ends. The CDR3 runs to 14 residues. Per germline, CDR1 LNHDA and CDR2 SQIVND (reference sequence). CDR3 DNA: TGTGCCAGTAGTATCTCGGGAGGGAGCTATGGCTACACCTTC. Protein product: CASSISGGSYGYTF.

This clone was recorded a few times. The chain carries TRBV10-3 and TRBJ1-2, with 7 nucleotides matching TRBD1. The CDR3 loop spans 15 amino acids. The trim removed 3 bases at V and 8 bases at J, leaving 12 bases unmatched. Per the germline V gene, CDR1 is ENHRY and CDR2 is SYGVKD. The CDR3 nucleotides are TGTGCCATCAGTGACCCAGACCGACAGGGAAGGGGCTACACCTTC. The encoded protein is CAISDPDRQGRGYTF.

This clone was counted only a few times. The chain employs TRBV7-2 and TRBJ1-1; possibly TRBD1 for D (6 bases). Germline assignment: CDR1 SGHTA and CDR2 FQGNSA. The CDR3 covers 16 residues. V was shortened by 2 bases and J by 10 bases, with 23 bases between the two germline ends. CDR3 sequence: CASSLRGRAGPNRAFF. The CDR3 region has the DNA TGTGCCAGCAGCTTAAGGGGGAGGGCTGGTCCCAATCGAGCTTTCTTT.

The V and J genes are TRBV3-1 (or the pseudogene TRBV3-2) and TRBJ1-2, with 9 nucleotides matching TRBD1. The CDR3 has 14 residues. The V gene's germline CDR1 is LGHDT and CDR2 YNNKEL (reference sequence). V lost 6 bases to trimming and J lost 7 bases; unmatched junction nucleotides: 9. CDR3: CASSTTGGIGGYTF. The CDR3 nucleotides are TGTGCCAGCAGTACAACAGGGGGCATAGGTGGCTACACCTTC.

The rearrangement joins TRBV18 to TRBJ1-2; D is unclear. V was clipped by 2 bases and J by 2 bases, with 12 bases between them. CDR1 and CDR2 from the germline V gene are KGHSH and LQKENI. The CDR3 runs to 15 residues. The DNA for the CDR3 is TGTGCCAGCTCACCAGCGGCCAGAGCCAACTATGGCTACACCTTC. Protein: CASSPAARANYGYTF. Supplemented by reference TRBV18 and TRBJ1-2, the full variable domain reads NAGVMQNPRHLVRRRGQEARLRCSPMKGHSHVYWYRQLPEEGLKFMVYLQKENIIDESGMPKERFSAEFPKEGPSILRIQQVVRGDSAAYFCASSPAARANYGYTFGSGTRLTVV.

The rearrangement uses TRBV10-3 and TRBJ1-5, with a possible D match to TRBD1 (6 bases). V was trimmed by 2 bases and J by 5 bases, leaving 10 bases between them. This CDR3 has 14 amino acids. Looked up from germline, CDR1 is ENHRY and CDR2 is SYGVKD. The chain's CDR3 is CAISEGNRDQPQHF. DNA of the CDR3: TGTGCCATCAGTGAGGGTAACAGGGATCAGCCCCAGCATTTT.

The chain couples TRBV2 to TRBJ2-7; unclear D gene. Germline lookup yields CDR1 SNHLY and CDR2 FYNNEI. The V end was cut by 2 bases, the J end by 5 bases, with 4 bases between. The CDR3 has 11 amino acids. The CDR3 nucleotides read TGTGCCAGCAGTGAAATGGACGAGCAGTACTTC. Translated, it gives CASSEMDEQYF.

This clone came up once. The V call is TRBV18, the J call TRBJ2-5; no clear D. The CDR3 covers 13 residues. CDR1 and CDR2 (germline): KGHSH, LQKENI. V was trimmed by 3 bases and J by 2 bases, leaving 7 bases between them. CDR3 in DNA: TGTGCCAGCTCACCTGGGGTTCAAGAGACCCAGTACTTC. This translates into CASSPGVQETQYF.

The chain links TRBV5-1 to TRBJ2-1; the match to TRBD2 covers 7 bases. The CDR3 is 16 residues long. Trimming cost V 0 bases and J 4 bases; bases outside gene matches: 7. Germline values: CDR1 SGHRS, CDR2 YFSETQ. DNA of the CDR3: TGCGCCAGCAGCTTGGTCCTTAACGGGGGGTACAATGAGCAGTTCTTC. Its translation is CASSLVLNGGYNEQFF.

The V gene is TRBV5-1, the J gene TRBJ2-2, with TRBD2 identical over 10 bases. CDR1 and CDR2 (germline): SGHRS, YFSETQ. CDR3 length: 17 amino acids. After removal of 2 bases from V and 4 bases from J, the junction contained 8 bases not matched to a gene. The CDR3 protein is CASSFLAGATGTGELFF. CDR3 sequence (DNA): TGCGCCAGCAGCTTTCTAGCGGGGGCCACGGGCACCGGGGAGCTGTTTTTT.

V and J are TRBV18 and TRBJ1-5; tentatively, D is TRBD1 (5 bases). V was clipped by 2 bases and J by 3 bases, with 14 bases between them. The CDR3 sequence is 16 residues long. Germline V gene data show CDR1 as KGHSH and CDR2 as LQKENI. The chain's CDR3 is CASSPFDGGSNQPQHF. Here the CDR3 DNA reads TGTGCCAGCTCACCATTTGACGGGGGATCCAATCAGCCCCAGCATTTT.

The rearrangement uses TRBV5-6 and TRBJ2-3; 11 bases match TRBD2. The V gene end was trimmed by 5 bases and the J gene end by 4 bases; junction bases not matched to a gene: 9. In germline, CDR1 is SGHDT, CDR2 YYEEEE. The CDR3 sequence is 16 residues long. For the CDR3, the DNA is TGTGCCAGCAGTCTGCGGGCTAGCGGGGGGCCAGATACGCAGTATTTT. It translates to CASSLRASGGPDTQYF.

The chain combines TRBV7-6 with TRBJ2-7, with 7 bases that match TRBD1. The CDR3 is 17 amino acids. Germline CDR1 reads SGHVS; CDR2 reads FNYEAQ. Trimming at V came to 0 bases and at J to 0 bases, leaving 8 bases not matched to a gene. CDR3 DNA sequence: TGTGCCAGCAGCTTAGCGCAAGGGGGCCAGAACTCCTACGAGCAGTACTTC. Translated: CASSLAQGGQNSYEQYF.

In this sample, this clone turned up a few times. The J gene is TRBJ2-7, the V gene TRBV5-4; TRBD1 aligns across 8 bases. The length of the CDR3 is 15 residues. In germline, CDR1 is SGHNT, CDR2 YYREEE (reference sequence). V lost 0 bases and J lost 3; bases outside the gene matches: 5. The chain's CDR3 is CASSLGGQANYEQYF. The CDR3 region has the DNA TGTGCCAGCAGCTTGGGGGGACAGGCAAACTACGAGCAGTACTTC.